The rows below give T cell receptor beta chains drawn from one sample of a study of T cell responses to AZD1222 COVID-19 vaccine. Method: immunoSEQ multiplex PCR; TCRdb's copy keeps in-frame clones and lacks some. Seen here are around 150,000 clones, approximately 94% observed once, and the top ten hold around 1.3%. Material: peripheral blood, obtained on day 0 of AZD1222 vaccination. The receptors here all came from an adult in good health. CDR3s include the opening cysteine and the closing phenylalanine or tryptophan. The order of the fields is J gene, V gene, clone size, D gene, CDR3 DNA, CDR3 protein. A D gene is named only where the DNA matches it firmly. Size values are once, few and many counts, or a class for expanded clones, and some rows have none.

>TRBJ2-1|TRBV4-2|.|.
TGTGCCAGCAGCCCAAGACTAGTTATCGGTGGGTACAATGAGCAGTTCTTC
CASSPRLVIGGYNEQFF
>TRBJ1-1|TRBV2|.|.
TGTGCCAGCAGTGAAGTTCACTGGACAGATTATAACACTGAAGCTTTCTTT
CASSEVHWTDYNTEAFF
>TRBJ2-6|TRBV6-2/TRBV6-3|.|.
TGTGCCAGCAGTTGGGGCGGCAGAGCTGGGGCCAACGTCCTGACTTTC
CASSWGGRAGANVLTF
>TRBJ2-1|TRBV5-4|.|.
TGTGCCAGCAACCCTGGGGGCAGGGGCTATGAGCAGTTCTTC
CASNPGGRGYEQFF
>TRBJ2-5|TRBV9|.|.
TGTGCCAGCAGCGTAGGCCCGGGGGGCAGGGGAGAGACCCAGTACTTC
CASSVGPGGRGETQYF
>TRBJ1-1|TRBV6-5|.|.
TGTGCCAGCAGTTACGGGACTTTGAACACTGAAGCTTTCTTT
CASSYGTLNTEAFF
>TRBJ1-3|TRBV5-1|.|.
TGCGCCAGCAGCTTGGAGGGCAGCTCTGGAAACACCATATATTTT
CASSLEGSSGNTIYF
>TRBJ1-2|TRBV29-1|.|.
TGCAGCGTTGAGATCCCAACGGCTAATGGCTACACCTTC
CSVEIPTANGYTF
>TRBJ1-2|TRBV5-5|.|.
TGTGCCAGCAGCTTGGACCGTTCCTTTAACTATGGCTACACCTTC
CASSLDRSFNYGYTF
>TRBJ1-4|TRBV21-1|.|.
TGTGCCAGCAGCAAAGCGGACCAGGGCCGGGGTGAAAAACTGTTTTTT
CASSKADQGRGEKLFF
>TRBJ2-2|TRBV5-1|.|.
TGCGCCAGCAGCCCTACGGGAGACACCGGGGAGCTGTTTTTT
CASSPTGDTGELFF
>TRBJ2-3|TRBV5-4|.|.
TGTGCCAGCAGCTCCCTCACAGATACGCAGTATTTT
CASSSLTDTQYF
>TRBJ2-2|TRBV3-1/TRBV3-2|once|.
TGTGCCAGCAGCCCGGGGACTCACACCGGGGAGCTGTTTTTT
CASSPGTHTGELFF
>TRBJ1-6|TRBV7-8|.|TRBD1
TGTGCCAGCAGCGCCCGACAGGGAGGGTCCTATAATTCACCCCTCCACTTT
CASSARQGGSYNSPLHF
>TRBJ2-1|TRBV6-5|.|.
TGTGCCAGCAGACGGGACCTGGGGGCTAGCAATGAGCAGTTCTTC
CASRRDLGASNEQFF
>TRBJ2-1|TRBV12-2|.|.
TGTGCAAGTCGCTCAGGGGTGACAGGGGGTTACTACAATGAGCAGTTCTTC
CASRSGVTGGYYNEQFF
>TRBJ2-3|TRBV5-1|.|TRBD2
TGCGCCAGCAGCCTTAGCGGGGTCCCCGATACGCAGTATTTT
CASSLSGVPDTQYF
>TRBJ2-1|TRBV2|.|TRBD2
TGTGCCAGCAGTGCTTTTACGCGGGAGTCAACCTATGAGCAGTTCTTC
CASSAFTRESTYEQFF
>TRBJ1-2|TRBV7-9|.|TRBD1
TGTGCCAGCAGCCCGAGGGACAGCTATGGCTACACCTTC
CASSPRDSYGYTF
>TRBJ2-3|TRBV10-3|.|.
TGTGCCACGGTTCGGAGGGCCACAGATACGCAGTATTTT
CATVRRATDTQYF
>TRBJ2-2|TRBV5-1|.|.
TGCGCCAGCAGCATGGAGTTCACCGGGGAGCTGTTTTTT
CASSMEFTGELFF
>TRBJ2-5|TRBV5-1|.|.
TGCGCCAGCAGCGGGGGGCTCCTATGGAGCCAAGAGACCCAGTACTTC
CASSGGLLWSQETQYF
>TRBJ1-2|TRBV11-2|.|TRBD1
TGTGCCAGCGCCCCTCTACTTAGGAGGACAGGGAAAGAGAATGGCTACACCTTC
CASAPLLRRTGKENGYTF
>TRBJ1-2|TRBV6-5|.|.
TGTGCCAGCAGTACGGGTTATGGCTACACCTTC
CASSTGYGYTF
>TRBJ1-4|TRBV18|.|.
TGTGCCAGCTCACCGCTGGTCCTCGGGGCCAATAATGAAAAACTGTTTTTT
CASSPLVLGANNEKLFF
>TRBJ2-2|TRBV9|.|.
TGTGCCAGCAGCACGGGACAACTCACGAACACCGGGGAGCTGTTTTTT
CASSTGQLTNTGELFF
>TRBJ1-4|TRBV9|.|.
TGTGCCAGCAGCGTTAGGCCGACTAATGAAAAACTGTTTTTT
CASSVRPTNEKLFF
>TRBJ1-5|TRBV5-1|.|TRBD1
TGCGCCAGCAGCTTACGACAGGGTGATCAGCCCCAGCATTTT
CASSLRQGDQPQHF
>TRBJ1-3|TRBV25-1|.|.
TGTGCCAGCAGTGGAACGGGGGGAAACACCATATATTTT
CASSGTGGNTIYF
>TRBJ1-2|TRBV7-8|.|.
TGTGCCAGCAGCCCGCTTTCGGGGATCCCCTATGGCTACACCTTC
CASSPLSGIPYGYTF
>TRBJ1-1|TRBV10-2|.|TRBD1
TGCGCCAGCAGTGACGGGGGACAGACCTACACTGAAGCTTTCTTT
CASSDGGQTYTEAFF
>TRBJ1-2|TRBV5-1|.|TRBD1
TGCGCCAGCGGGACCGGACAGGGGGCCTATGGCTACACCTTC
CASGTGQGAYGYTF
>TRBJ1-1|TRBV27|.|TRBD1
TGTGCCAGCAGTAGTACAGGGGTGGGAGCTTTCTTT
CASSSTGVGAFF
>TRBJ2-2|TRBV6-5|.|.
TGTGCCAGCAGTTACGTACAGGGGAACACCGGGGAGCTGTTTTTT
CASSYVQGNTGELFF
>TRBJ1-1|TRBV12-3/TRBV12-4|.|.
TGTGCCAGCAGTTTAGGGGGGAACACTGAAGCTTTCTTT
CASSLGGNTEAFF
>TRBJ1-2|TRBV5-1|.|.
TGCGCCAGCAGCTTAGAGTCTGTTAACTATGGCTACACCTTC
CASSLESVNYGYTF
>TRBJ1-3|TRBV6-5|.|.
TGTGCCAGCAGTTTCACAGGGTCTTTCTCTGGAAACACCATATATTTT
CASSFTGSFSGNTIYF